The clone carrying this T cell receptor beta chain was observed a few times. The antigen remains unidentified. The data originate from a study of Graves' ophthalmopathy and Graves' hyperthyroidism. Study results and limitations: Ophthalmopathy versus stable hyperthyroidism: 13-signature model gave less than 90% sensitivity, 65% to 82% specificity. Most clonotypes expanded in thyroid above 0.001 frequency were present in blood too.

V was clipped by 0 bases and J by 0 bases, with 9 bases between them. Germline lookup yields CDR1 MNHEY and CDR2 SVGAGI. There are 17 residues in the CDR3. The hyperthyroidism patients, aged 18 to 65, had been newly diagnosed, with under 2 months' duration. Excluded: other autoimmune disease, uncontrolled infection, pregnancy or lactation. RNA transcripts provided the template for amplifying TCR beta CDR3 regions. First-round RT-PCR with HTBI primers preceded a second-round multiplex PCR. TCRdb analysed the multiplex PCR reads with MiXCR anew, one entry per CDR3 protein. The table has 900,000 to 1,200,000 distinct CDR3 sequences, roughly 35% seen once.

The chain couples TRBV6-5 to TRBJ1-6; no clear D gene. Sequencing used peripheral blood or thyroid tissue (not recorded which). This TCR was sampled from an adult man with Graves' hyperthyroidism. CDR3 in DNA: TGTGCCAGCAGTTACTCTGCCTCCGACTCCTATAATTCACCCCTCCACTTT. This gives the protein CASSYSASDSYNSPLHF.